This T cell receptor (beta chain) was profiled in a study of CD8 T cells in ankylosing spondylitis (dated 2017 in TCRdb). General notes on the study: The study set out to find disease-linked TCR variants by profiling T cell receptor beta repertoires in ankylosing spondylitis patients and healthy donors. The full study cohort comprised around 23 ankylosing spondylitis patients and approximately 100 healthy donors. Peripheral blood was sampled, and synovial fluid was also collected from ankylosing spondylitis patients. The study at large found these results: A TCR beta motif made up of several highly homologous amino acid variants appeared to be characteristic of blood from ankylosing spondylitis patients. Some of the motif variants had been reported before in the synovial fluid and blood of reactive arthritis patients, a finding that suggests common disease-initiation mechanisms. According to the report, matched synovial fluid samples from ankylosing spondylitis patients were significantly enriched for the disease-linked clones. The disease-linked clones showed a CD8+ phenotype and occurred at relatively low frequencies in peripheral blood.

The reads were generated on an Illumina HiSeq 2500. TCR beta libraries were prepared by quantitative 5'-RACE with molecular barcodes. The original pipeline was this. To identify disease-linked TCR variants, a new computational method was used, one built on a probabilistic model of VDJ rearrangement. TCRdb trimmed public reads at Q25 via fastp, called clones via MiXCR and kept in-frame beta chains. Every CDR3 protein is listed once, alongside the most common genes and DNA of its rows. The V and J calls here are based on TCRdb, not the publication. A total of over 110,000 distinct CDR3 sequences appear in this sample, more than 7% of them only once. Of the sample, less than 7.5% is held by the ten largest clones. Its CDR3 holds 12 amino acids, cysteine through phenylalanine. The sequence is cut down to CDR3 DNA, 36 bases in frame from base 1. The germline V gene encodes CDR1 LGHDT and CDR2 YNNKEL (reference sequence). The germline ends are 9 bases apart after V is trimmed by 5 bases and J by 5 bases.

This clonotype was found a few times. No cognate antigen has been identified for it. No much larger clone is present one base from it, and per-base qualities are unavailable. Synovial fluid samples were paired with blood samples taken from the same ankylosing spondylitis patients. This sequence was found in a male donor with ankylosing spondylitis. Sequenced: synovial fluid, either unsorted or a sorted T cell fraction (not recorded which). The sequence joins TRBV3-1 to TRBJ2-5; the D gene is not confidently resolved. The nucleotide sequence is given as TGTGCCAGCAGCGGGGTGGGGGAGACCCAGTACTTC. The resulting protein is CASSGVGETQYF.